These 28 T cell receptor beta chains originate from one sample sequenced in a study of cytomegalovirus exposure and HLA in healthy donors. This PCR relied on a set of 60 Vbeta primers and 13 Jbeta primers. TCRdb's table, derived via immunoSEQ multiplex PCR, lists solely in-frame clones and lacks some. This sample yields about 130,000 clones, of which around 83% are seen a single time; roughly 3% belongs to the top ten. Material for sequencing was PBMCs. The receptors shown here come from a woman in her late teens or twenties in good health and CMV-seropositive.

V usage is TRBV5-1 and J usage is TRBJ1-2; the D gene is possibly TRBD1 (5 bases). Looked up from germline, CDR1 is SGHRS and CDR2 is YFSETQ. CDR3 length equals 15 residues. V was trimmed by 0 bases and J by 0 bases, leaving 9 bases between them. CDR3 loop: CASSLGDLANYGYTF. In nucleotides, the CDR3 is TGCGCCAGCAGCTTGGGGGACTTAGCTAACTATGGCTACACCTTC.

The chain is built from TRBV6-1 and TRBJ2-7, with D maybe TRBD1 (7 bases). V was clipped by 8 bases and J by 2 bases, with 13 bases between them. There are 13 residues in the CDR3. CDR1 is MNHNS, CDR2 SASEGT, per germline. For the CDR3, the DNA is TGTGCCAGCGGAGGGACAGCTCCCTACGAGCAGTACTTC. The encoded protein is CASGGTAPYEQYF.

The chain has TRBV4-1 and TRBJ2-1, with 11 positions matching TRBD2. CDR3 size: 16 residues. V was pared by 4 bases and J by 10 bases, with 12 bases of the junction left unmatched. CDR1 and CDR2 (germline): MGHRA, YSYEKL. The CDR3 here is CASSLQLAGALREQFF. For the CDR3, the DNA is TGCGCCAGCAGCCTACAACTAGCGGGGGCCCTCAGGGAGCAGTTCTTC.

This clone has just one count. The V gene is TRBV6-1, the J gene TRBJ2-1, with TRBD2 identical over 11 bases. Per germline, CDR1 MNHNS and CDR2 SASEGT. The V and J ends lost 7 bases and 9 bases, in that order; junction bases with no gene match: 11. This CDR3 is 15 amino acids long. The CDR3: CASTRLAGPPGEQFF. CDR3 nucleotide sequence: TGTGCCAGCACCCGACTAGCGGGGCCCCCGGGTGAGCAGTTCTTC.

The CDR3 DNA reads TGCGCCAGCAGTCGATACGATTTAGCGGGGTTTGATAAAAACATTCAGTACTTC. Translation gives CASSRYDLAGFDKNIQYF. This rearrangement joins TRBV23-1 to TRBJ2-4, with 8 nucleotides matching TRBD2. TRBV23-1 counts as an open reading frame of uncertain function. Trimming cost V 4 bases and J 4 bases; bases outside gene matches: 15. The CDR3 runs 18 residues.

V and J are TRBV27 and TRBJ1-5, with TRBD1 matching over 7 bases. CDR1 is MNHEY, CDR2 SMNVEV, per germline (reference sequence). The V segment lost 4 bases and the J segment 1 base; nucleotides outside the gene matches: 1. There are 14 residues in the CDR3. The CDR3 DNA sequence: TGTGCCAGCAGTTCACAGGGGAGCAATCAGCCCCAGCATTTT. As protein: CASSSQGSNQPQHF.

V is TRBV27 and J is TRBJ2-1; D is uncertain. V lost 2 bases and J lost 5, with 7 bases in between. The germline V gene has CDR1 MNHEY and CDR2 SMNVEV (reference sequence). The CDR3 has 13 residues. The CDR3 sequence: CASSLGENNEQFF. In nucleotides, the CDR3 is TGTGCCAGCAGTTTAGGAGAGAACAATGAGCAGTTCTTC.

The V and J genes are TRBV4-1 and TRBJ1-2; D is perhaps TRBD1 (6 bases). This CDR3 is built from 14 residues. CDR1 and CDR2 from the germline V gene are MGHRA and YSYEKL. Trimming pared 0 bases from V and 3 bases from J, leaving 8 bases between. The CDR3 sequence is CASSQDWTDYGYTF. The CDR3 DNA sequence: TGCGCCAGCAGCCAAGATTGGACAGACTATGGCTACACCTTC.

This clone was observed a single time. The chain recombines TRBV14 with TRBJ1-1; a possible D gene is TRBD1 (5 bases). Germline V gene data show CDR1 as SGHDN and CDR2 as FVKESK. This CDR3 contains 17 residues. Trimming removed 4 bases from V and 6 bases from J, with 24 bases in between. The CDR3 region is CASSPARWGGSLAEAFF. The CDR3, as DNA: TGTGCCAGCAGCCCAGCCCGGTGGGGCGGTTCTCTGGCTGAAGCTTTCTTT. Full variable domain (remainder filled in from reference TRBV14 and TRBJ1-1): EAGVTQFPSHSVIEKGQTVTLRCDPISGHDNLYWYRRVMGKEIKFLLHFVKESKQDESGMPNNRFLAERTGGTYSTLKVQPAELEDSGVYFCASSPARWGGSLAEAFFGQGTRLTVV.

The chain uses TRBV5-1 and TRBJ2-1; D perhaps matches TRBD2 (5 bases). CDR1 and CDR2 (germline): SGHRS, YFSETQ. Trimming stripped 4 bases from V and 5 bases from J, with 10 bases between. The length of the CDR3 is 13 residues. The CDR3 sequence is CASSPPGNNEQFF. In DNA, the CDR3 is TGCGCCAGCAGCCCCCCCGGGAACAATGAGCAGTTCTTC. The full variable domain, with the rest looked up from reference TRBV5-1 and TRBJ2-1, is KAGVTQTPRYLIKTRGQQVTLSCSPISGHRSVSWYQQTPGQGLQFLFEYFSETQRNKGNFPGRFSGRQFSNSRSEMNVSTLELGDSALYLCASSPPGNNEQFFGPGTRLTVL.

The genes are TRBV5-6 and TRBJ1-6; a weak D match, TRBD1 (5 bases). The CDR3 sequence is 14 residues long. Germline assignment: CDR1 SGHDT and CDR2 YYEEEE. Trimming removed 9 bases at V and 8 bases at J, with 18 bases between. The CDR3 sequence: CATPGHLGDSPLHF. The DNA for the CDR3 is TGTGCCACCCCAGGACATTTAGGGGATTCACCCCTCCACTTT.

This chain joins TRBV2 and TRBJ2-1, with D possibly TRBD2 on 6 matching bases. The CDR3 covers 17 residues. The germline V and J ends were trimmed by 3 bases and 0 bases, with 15 bases remaining between them. CDR1 and CDR2 from the germline V gene are SNHLY and FYNNEI. The CDR3 spells CASSDGGAAYSYNEQFF. In DNA, the CDR3 is TGTGCCAGCAGTGACGGGGGAGCCGCCTACTCCTACAATGAGCAGTTCTTC. Complete variable domain (other parts from reference TRBV2 and TRBJ2-1): EPEVTQTPSHQVTQMGQEVILRCVPISNHLYFYWYRQILGQKVEFLVSFYNNEISEKSEIFDDQFSVERPDGSNFTLKIRSTKLEDSAMYFCASSDGGAAYSYNEQFFGPGTRLTVL.

The J gene is TRBJ2-1, the V gene TRBV9; no clear D. Germline CDR1 SGDLS, CDR2 YYNGEE. The ends were cut back, 0 bases at V and 4 bases at J, with 8 bases in the middle. CDR3 size: 14 residues. CDR3 sequence (DNA): TGTGCCAGCAGCGTAGCTAATTCATACAATGAGCAGTTCTTC. As protein: CASSVANSYNEQFF. Together with reference TRBV9 and TRBJ2-1, the CDR3 gives the full variable domain: DSGVTQTPKHLITATGQRVTLRCSPRSGDLSVYWYQQSLDQGLQFLIQYYNGEERAKGNILERFSAQQFPDLHSELNLSSLELGDSALYFCASSVANSYNEQFFGPGTRLTVL.

V gene TRBV27 combines with J gene TRBJ2-7; TRBD2 might be the D (6 bases). Trimming cost V 3 bases and J 4 bases, with 13 bases left between them. Germline assignment: CDR1 MNHEY and CDR2 SMNVEV (reference sequence). The CDR3 runs 14 residues. CDR3 sequence (DNA): TGTGCCAGCAGTTTCTCCGGGACTCATTACGAGCAGTACTTC. Protein product: CASSFSGTHYEQYF.

This clone appeared a single time. The chain couples TRBV10-3 to TRBJ2-1; TRBD2 aligns across 10 bases. This CDR3 spans 17 amino acids. The junction had 7 bases not matched to a gene; V was cut back by 5 bases and J by 0 bases. Germline loops: CDR1 ENHRY, CDR2 SYGVKD. The CDR3, as DNA: TGTGCCATCAGTTCTCTAGCGGGGGAAAGCTCCTACAATGAGCAGTTCTTC. Translating it yields CAISSLAGESSYNEQFF.

The rearrangement joins TRBV19 to TRBJ2-1; TRBD2 might be the D (5 bases). V was clipped by 11 bases and J by 0 bases, with 14 bases between them. Germline CDR1 reads LNHDA; CDR2 reads SQIVND (reference sequence). The CDR3 extends over 14 amino acids. The CDR3 DNA follows: TGTGCCGTAGAGGGCCCGAGCTCCTACAATGAGCAGTTCTTC. Protein: CAVEGPSSYNEQFF.

In this sample, this clone turned up a few times. V usage is TRBV5-6 and J usage is TRBJ2-4; TRBD2 matches at 8 bases. Per the germline V gene, CDR1 is SGHDT and CDR2 is YYEEEE. Germline trimming cut 5 bases from V and 7 bases from J; bases unmatched to any gene: 2. This CDR3 comprises 12 residues. Written as DNA, the CDR3 is TGTGCCAGCAGTTCGGGGGGGAACATTCAGTACTTC. As protein: CASSSGGNIQYF.

This clone was counted between two and nine times. The chain links TRBV10-3 to TRBJ1-5; D is uncertain. V was trimmed by 2 bases and J by 0 bases, leaving 8 bases between them. The CDR3 is 15 amino acids. Germline V CDR1 and CDR2: ENHRY, SYGVKD. CDR3 coding DNA: TGTGCCATCAGTGAGGGGCAGAATAGCAATCAGCCCCAGCATTTT. It specifies CAISEGQNSNQPQHF.

This clone was counted a single time. This sample also contains other DNA sequences that code for the same CDR3. The gene calls are TRBV6-6 and TRBJ2-5; D is unresolved. CDR3 length equals 10 residues. V lost 5 bases and J 5 bases, leaving 3 bases between the germline ends. The germline V gene encodes CDR1 MNHNY and CDR2 SVGAGI (reference sequence). The CDR3 region is CASSRETQYF. CDR3 in DNA: TGTGCCAGCAGTCGGGAGACCCAGTACTTC.

V is TRBV11-2 and J is TRBJ1-1; D remains ambiguous. CDR1 is SGHAT and CDR2 is FQNNGV in the germline V gene. This CDR3 is built from 13 residues. V was clipped by 1 base and J by 6 bases, with 9 bases between them. For the CDR3, the DNA is TGTGCCAGCAGCTTAGGAGTGGGCTCTGAAGCTTTCTTT. This gives the protein CASSLGVGSEAFF.

V is TRBV7-6 and J is TRBJ2-3, with TRBD2 identical over 16 bases. The CDR3 covers 17 residues. In germline, CDR1 is SGHVS, CDR2 FNYEAQ. V dropped 5 bases and J dropped 5; count of bases not matched to a gene: 7. CDR3 in DNA: TGTGCCAGCAGCCCGGGACTAGCGGGGGGGCAAGGAGATACGCAGTATTTT. Its translation is CASSPGLAGGQGDTQYF.

This clone showed up just once. The DNA of the CDR3 is TGTGCCAGCGAGGGACAGGGGGGCAATGAGCAGTTCTTC. Translating gives CASEGQGGNEQFF. The chain uses TRBV9 and TRBJ2-1; 11 bases agree with TRBD1. The ends lost 7 bases at V and 6 bases at J; junction bases unmatched: 3. The germline CDR1 and CDR2 sequences are SGDLS and YYNGEE. This CDR3 comprises 13 residues.

The chain is built from TRBV28 and TRBJ1-5; unclear D gene. Germline V gene data show CDR1 as MDHEN and CDR2 as SYDVKM. This CDR3 is 13 amino acids long. V lost 2 bases, J lost 3 bases, and 5 bases lay in between. The CDR3 bases are TGTGCCAGCAGTTTACTTAACAATCAGCCCCAGCATTTT. Amino acid sequence: CASSLLNNQPQHF. The full variable domain, its missing parts supplied by reference TRBV28 and TRBJ1-5, is DVKVTQSSRYLVKRTGEKVFLECVQDMDHENMFWYRQDPGLGLRLIYFSYDVKMKEKGDIPEGYSVSREKKERFSLILESASTNQTSMYLCASSLLNNQPQHFGDGTRLSIL.

The chain couples TRBV6-5 to TRBJ2-1, with D possibly being TRBD2 (6 bases). In germline, CDR1 is MNHEY, CDR2 SVGAGI. Trimming stripped 0 bases from V and 8 bases from J, with 11 bases between. The CDR3 totals 14 residues. The CDR3 is CASSYSTSPDEQFF. CDR3 sequence (DNA): TGTGCCAGCAGTTACTCGACTAGTCCCGATGAGCAGTTCTTC.

This chain uses TRBV28 with TRBJ2-4, with D unclear. Germline CDR1 reads MDHEN; CDR2 reads SYDVKM. V was cut by 6 bases and J by 3 bases, with 6 bases left in between. The CDR3 length is 12 residues. CDR3 protein: CASSLSKNIQYF. The DNA for the CDR3 is TGTGCCAGCAGCCTTAGCAAAAACATTCAGTACTTC.

This clone occurred a few times. The CDR3: CASSPEIQETQYF. In DNA, the CDR3 is TGTGCCAGCAGCCCCGAGATACAGGAGACCCAGTACTTC. V is TRBV11-1 and J is TRBJ2-5; D is unresolved. The V gene lost 5 bases and the J gene lost 5 bases, with 12 bases spanning the gap. Germline V gene sequence: CDR1 SGHAT, CDR2 FQDESV (reference sequence). The CDR3 totals 13 residues.

The genes are TRBV21-1 and TRBJ2-7; the table's D call, TRBD2, has no DNA check behind it. TRBV21-1 is an annotated pseudogene. The CDR3 has 14 amino acids. The DNA of the CDR3 is TGTGCCGCTGGGCGCGGAAGCGGGGGGGCGGAGCAGTACTTC. Translated: CAAGRGSGGAEQYF.

V and J are TRBV9 and TRBJ2-2; D remains ambiguous. Trimming left V 5 bases short and J 4 bases short, with 9 bases between. Germline CDR1 and CDR2: SGDLS and YYNGEE. There are 13 residues in the CDR3. For the CDR3, the DNA is TGTGCCAGCAGGGCAGGTTTCACCGGGGAGCTGTTTTTT. Translating it yields CASRAGFTGELFF.